This T cell receptor beta chain appears in the sequencing data of a study of cytomegalovirus exposure and HLA in healthy donors. About this clone: The antigen is undetermined.

Germline CDR1 is MNHEY and CDR2 is SVGAGI. V was clipped by 5 bases and J by 0 bases, with 11 bases between them. CDR3 length: 14 amino acids. General study results and limits: As a later analysis revealed, the rate of TCR association differed by HLA locus, with DRB1 most and HLA-C fewest. Most subjects' HLA-A and HLA-B alleles were reportedly predicted from TCR beta sequences.

PCR used 60 Vbeta primers and 13 Jbeta primers. Measured with immunoSEQ multiplex PCR; TCRdb has only the in-frame clones, and not every one. The data contain more than 85,000 clones, around 85% of them singletons. Likely unrecorded immune exposures existed in these nominally healthy donors. The TCR was taken from a man aged 40-49 years in good health and CMV-seronegative. Sequenced: PBMCs. The chain combines TRBV6-5 with TRBJ2-7; TRBD1 is a possible D gene (7 bases). This CDR3 reads CASSPGGISYEQYF. CDR3 nucleotides: TGTGCCAGCAGTCCAGGGGGGATCTCCTACGAGCAGTACTTC.